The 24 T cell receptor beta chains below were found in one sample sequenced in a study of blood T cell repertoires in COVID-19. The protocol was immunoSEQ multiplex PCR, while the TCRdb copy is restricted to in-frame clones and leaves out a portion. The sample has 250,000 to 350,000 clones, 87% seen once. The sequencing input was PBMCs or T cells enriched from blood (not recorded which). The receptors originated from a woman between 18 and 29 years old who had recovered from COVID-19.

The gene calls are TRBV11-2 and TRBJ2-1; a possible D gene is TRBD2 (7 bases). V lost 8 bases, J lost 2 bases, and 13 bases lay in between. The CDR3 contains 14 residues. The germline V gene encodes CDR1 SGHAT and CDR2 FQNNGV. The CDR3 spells CASRTGGPYNEQFF. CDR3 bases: TGTGCCAGCCGAACGGGGGGCCCCTACAATGAGCAGTTCTTC. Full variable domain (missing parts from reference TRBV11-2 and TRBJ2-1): EAGVAQSPRYKIIEKRQSVAFWCNPISGHATLYWYQQILGQGPKLLIQFQNNGVVDDSQLPKDRFSAERLKGVDSTLKIQPAKLEDSAVYLCASRTGGPYNEQFFGPGTRLTVL.

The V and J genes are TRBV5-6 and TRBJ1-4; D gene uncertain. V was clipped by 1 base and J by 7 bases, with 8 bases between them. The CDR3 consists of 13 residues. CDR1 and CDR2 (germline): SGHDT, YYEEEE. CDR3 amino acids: CASSLTRGEKLFF. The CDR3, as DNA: TGTGCCAGCAGCTTGACTCGAGGTGAAAAACTGTTTTTT.

The DNA of the CDR3 is TGTGCCAGCAGCTATGGGACTAGCGGGCACAATGAGCAGTTCTTC. Its translation is CASSYGTSGHNEQFF. The genes are TRBV5-6 and TRBJ2-1; 12 bases agree with TRBD2. Germline CDR1 SGHDT, CDR2 YYEEEE. The CDR3 covers 15 residues. The V segment lost 3 bases and the J segment 5 bases; nucleotides outside the gene matches: 3.

The CDR3 sequence is CASSYGPVLNTEAFF. CDR3 bases: TGTGCCAGCAGTTACGGGCCGGTCCTGAACACTGAAGCTTTCTTT. The chain is built from TRBV6-5 and TRBJ1-1; D unclear. V was cut by 2 bases and J by 0 bases, with 10 bases left in between. Germline CDR1 is MNHEY and CDR2 is SVGAGI. The CDR3 has 15 amino acids.

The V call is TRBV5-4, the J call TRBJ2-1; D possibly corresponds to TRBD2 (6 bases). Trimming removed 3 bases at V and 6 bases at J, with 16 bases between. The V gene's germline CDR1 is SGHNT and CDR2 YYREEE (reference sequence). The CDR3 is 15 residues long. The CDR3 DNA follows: TGTGCCAGCAGCTCCGCCTCCCTTAGCGGCAATGAGCAGTTCTTC. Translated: CASSSASLSGNEQFF.

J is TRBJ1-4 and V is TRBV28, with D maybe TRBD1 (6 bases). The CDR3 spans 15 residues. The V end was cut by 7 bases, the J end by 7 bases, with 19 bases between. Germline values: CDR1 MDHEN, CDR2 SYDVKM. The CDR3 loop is CASIPPGAGGEKLFF. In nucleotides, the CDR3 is TGTGCCAGCATTCCCCCGGGGGCGGGGGGTGAAAAACTGTTTTTT. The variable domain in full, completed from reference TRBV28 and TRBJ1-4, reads DVKVTQSSRYLVKRTGEKVFLECVQDMDHENMFWYRQDPGLGLRLIYFSYDVKMKEKGDIPEGYSVSREKKERFSLILESASTNQTSMYLCASIPPGAGGEKLFFGSGTQLSVL.

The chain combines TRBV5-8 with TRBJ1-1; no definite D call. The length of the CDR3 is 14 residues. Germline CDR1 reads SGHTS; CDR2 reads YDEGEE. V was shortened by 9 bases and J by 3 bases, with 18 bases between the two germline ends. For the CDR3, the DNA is TGTGCCACCAGTCCGATGGCACATGACACTGAAGCTTTCTTT. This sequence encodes CATSPMAHDTEAFF.

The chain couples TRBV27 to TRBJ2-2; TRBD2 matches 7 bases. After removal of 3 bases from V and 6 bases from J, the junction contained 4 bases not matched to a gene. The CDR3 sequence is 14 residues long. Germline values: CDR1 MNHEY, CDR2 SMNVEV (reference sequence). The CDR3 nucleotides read TGTGCCAGCAGTTTCGGGGGGTCGGCCGGGGAGCTGTTTTTT. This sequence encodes CASSFGGSAGELFF.

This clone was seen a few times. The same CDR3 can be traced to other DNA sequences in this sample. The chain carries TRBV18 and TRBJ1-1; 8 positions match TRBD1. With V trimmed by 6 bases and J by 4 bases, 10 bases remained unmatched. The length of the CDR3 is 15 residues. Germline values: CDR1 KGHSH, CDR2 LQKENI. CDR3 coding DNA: TGTGCCAGCTCTCCTCCAGGACAGGGCGGCACTGAAGCTTTCTTT. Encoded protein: CASSPPGQGGTEAFF.

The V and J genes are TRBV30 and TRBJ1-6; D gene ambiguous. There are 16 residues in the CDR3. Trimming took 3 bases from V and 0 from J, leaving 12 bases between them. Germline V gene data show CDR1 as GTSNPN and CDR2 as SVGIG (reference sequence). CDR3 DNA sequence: TGTGCCTGGAGAATCCTGCGGAGCTCCTATAATTCACCCCTCCACTTT. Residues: CAWRILRSSYNSPLHF.

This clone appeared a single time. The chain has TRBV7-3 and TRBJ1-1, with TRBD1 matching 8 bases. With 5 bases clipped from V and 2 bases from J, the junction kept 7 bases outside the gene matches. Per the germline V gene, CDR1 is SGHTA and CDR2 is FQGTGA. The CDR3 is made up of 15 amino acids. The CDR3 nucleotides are TGTGCCAGCAGCCCAGGGGGCACCGTAAACACTGAAGCTTTCTTT. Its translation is CASSPGGTVNTEAFF.

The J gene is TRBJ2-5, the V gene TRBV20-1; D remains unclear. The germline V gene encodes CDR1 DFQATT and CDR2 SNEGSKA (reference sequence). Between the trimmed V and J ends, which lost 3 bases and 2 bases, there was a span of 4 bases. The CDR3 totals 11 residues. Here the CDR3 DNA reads TGCAGTGCTAGCTTTCAAGAGACCCAGTACTTC. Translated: CSASFQETQYF.

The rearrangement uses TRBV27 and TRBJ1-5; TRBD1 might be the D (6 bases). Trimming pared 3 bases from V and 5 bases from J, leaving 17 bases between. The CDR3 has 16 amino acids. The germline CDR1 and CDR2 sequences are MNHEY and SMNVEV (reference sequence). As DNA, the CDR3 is TGTGCCAGCAGTTTGGGGGGGCCCTACGGGCATCAGCCCCAGCATTTT. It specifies CASSLGGPYGHQPQHF.

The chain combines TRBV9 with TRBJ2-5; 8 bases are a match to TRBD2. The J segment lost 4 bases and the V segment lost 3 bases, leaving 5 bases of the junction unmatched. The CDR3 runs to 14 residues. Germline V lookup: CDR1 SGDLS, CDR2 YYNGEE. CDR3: CASSESGLGETQYF. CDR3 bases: TGTGCCAGCAGCGAATCGGGACTAGGAGAGACCCAGTACTTC.

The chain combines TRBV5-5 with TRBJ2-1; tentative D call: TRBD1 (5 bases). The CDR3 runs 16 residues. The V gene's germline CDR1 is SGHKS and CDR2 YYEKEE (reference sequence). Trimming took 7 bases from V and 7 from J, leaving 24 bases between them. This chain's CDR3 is CASHPVTAKVSNEQFF. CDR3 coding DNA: TGTGCCAGCCACCCGGTGACAGCGAAGGTCTCAAATGAGCAGTTCTTC.

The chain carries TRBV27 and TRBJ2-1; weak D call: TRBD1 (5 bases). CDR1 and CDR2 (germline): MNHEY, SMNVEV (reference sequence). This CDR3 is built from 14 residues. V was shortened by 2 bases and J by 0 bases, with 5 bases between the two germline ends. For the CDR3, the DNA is TGTGCCAGCAGTTTAAGGGGCTCCTACAATGAGCAGTTCTTC. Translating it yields CASSLRGSYNEQFF.

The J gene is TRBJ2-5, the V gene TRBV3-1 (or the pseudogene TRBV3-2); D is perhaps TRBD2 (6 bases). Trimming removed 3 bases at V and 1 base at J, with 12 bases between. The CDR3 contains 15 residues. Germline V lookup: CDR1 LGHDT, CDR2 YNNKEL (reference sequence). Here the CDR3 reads CASSQQVGGQETQYF. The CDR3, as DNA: TGTGCCAGCAGCCAGCAGGTGGGAGGCCAAGAGACCCAGTACTTC.

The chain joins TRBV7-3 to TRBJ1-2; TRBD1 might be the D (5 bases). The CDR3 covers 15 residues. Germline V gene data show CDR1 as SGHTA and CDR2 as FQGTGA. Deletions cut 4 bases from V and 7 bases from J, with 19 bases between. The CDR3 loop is CASSSSRPGGSGYTF. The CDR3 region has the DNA TGTGCCAGCAGCTCATCCCGGCCGGGGGGTTCTGGCTACACCTTC. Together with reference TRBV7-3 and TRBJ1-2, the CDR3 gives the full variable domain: GAGVSQTPSNKVTEKGKYVELRCDPISGHTALYWYRQSLGQGPEFLIYFQGTGAADDSGLPNDRFFAVRPEGSVSTLKIQRTERGDSAVYLCASSSSRPGGSGYTFGSGTRLTVV.

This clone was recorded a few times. CDR3 DNA sequence: TGTGCCACCAGCAGAACAGGGATACATTCACCCCTCCACTTT. It specifies CATSRTGIHSPLHF. The V gene is TRBV15, the J gene TRBJ1-6; possible D gene TRBD1, 6 bases. CDR1 and CDR2 from the germline V gene are LNHNV and YYDKDF (reference sequence). The CDR3 is made up of 14 amino acids. Trimming left V 2 bases short and J 8 bases short, with 10 bases between. The entire variable domain, with the rest obtained from reference TRBV15 and TRBJ1-6, is as follows: DAMVIQNPRYQVTQFGKPVTLSCSQTLNHNVMYWYQQKSSQAPKLLFHYYDKDFNNEADTPDNFQSRRPNTSFCFLDIRSPGLGDTAMYLCATSRTGIHSPLHFGNGTRLTVT.

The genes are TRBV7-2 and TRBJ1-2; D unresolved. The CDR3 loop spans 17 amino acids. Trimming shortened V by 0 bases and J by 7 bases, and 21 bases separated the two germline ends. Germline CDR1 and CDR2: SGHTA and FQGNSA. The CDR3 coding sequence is TGTGCCAGCAGCTTAGCCGAGACTCCATACGCCTCGGGTGGCTACACCTTC. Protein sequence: CASSLAETPYASGGYTF.

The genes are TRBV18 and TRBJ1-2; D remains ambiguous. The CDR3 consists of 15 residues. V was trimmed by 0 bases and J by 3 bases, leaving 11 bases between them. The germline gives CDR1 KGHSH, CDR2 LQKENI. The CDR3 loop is CASSPPSGRYYGYTF. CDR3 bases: TGTGCCAGCTCACCACCCTCCGGCAGGTACTATGGCTACACCTTC.

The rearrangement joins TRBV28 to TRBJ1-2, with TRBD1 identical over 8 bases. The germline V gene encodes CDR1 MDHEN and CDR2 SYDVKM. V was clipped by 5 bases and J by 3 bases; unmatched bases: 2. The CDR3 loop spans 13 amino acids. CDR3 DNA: TGTGCCAGCAGTCAGACAGGGGACTATGGCTACACCTTC. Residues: CASSQTGDYGYTF.

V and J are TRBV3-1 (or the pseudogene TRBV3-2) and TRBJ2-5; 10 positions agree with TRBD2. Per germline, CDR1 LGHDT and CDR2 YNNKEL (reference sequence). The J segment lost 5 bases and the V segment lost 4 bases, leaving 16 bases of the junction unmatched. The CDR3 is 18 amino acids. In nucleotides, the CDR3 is TGTGCCAGCAGCCCCCGGCCTGGGAGCGGGAGGGCCGGTGAGACCCAGTACTTC. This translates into CASSPRPGSGRAGETQYF.

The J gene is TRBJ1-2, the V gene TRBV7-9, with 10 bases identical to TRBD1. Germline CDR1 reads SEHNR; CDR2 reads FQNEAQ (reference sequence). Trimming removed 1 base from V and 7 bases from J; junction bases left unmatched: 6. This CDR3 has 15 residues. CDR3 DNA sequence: TGTGCCAGCAGCTTAGTTGACAGGGGGCCGTTTGGCTACACCTTC. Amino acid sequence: CASSLVDRGPFGYTF.